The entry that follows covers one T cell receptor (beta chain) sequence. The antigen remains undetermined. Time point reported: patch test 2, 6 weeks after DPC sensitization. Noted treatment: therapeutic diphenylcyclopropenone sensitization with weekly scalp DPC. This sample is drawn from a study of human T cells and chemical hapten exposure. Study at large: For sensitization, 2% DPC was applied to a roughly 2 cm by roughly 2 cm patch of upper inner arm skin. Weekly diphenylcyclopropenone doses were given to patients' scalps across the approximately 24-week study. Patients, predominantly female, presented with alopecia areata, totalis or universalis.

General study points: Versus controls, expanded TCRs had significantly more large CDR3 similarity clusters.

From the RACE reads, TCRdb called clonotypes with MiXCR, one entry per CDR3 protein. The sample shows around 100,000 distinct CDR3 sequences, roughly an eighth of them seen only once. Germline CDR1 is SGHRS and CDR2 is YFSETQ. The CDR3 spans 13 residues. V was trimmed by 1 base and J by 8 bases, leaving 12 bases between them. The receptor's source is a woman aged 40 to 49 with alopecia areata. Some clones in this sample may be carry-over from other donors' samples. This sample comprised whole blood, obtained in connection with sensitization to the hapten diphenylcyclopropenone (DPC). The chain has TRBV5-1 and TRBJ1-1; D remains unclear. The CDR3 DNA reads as TGCGCCAGCAGCTTGAACGGTTTTGGGGAAGCTTTCTTT. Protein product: CASSLNGFGEAFF.